Listed here are 18 T cell receptor beta chains from one sample, sequenced in a study of OX40 agonist ivuxolimab in advanced cancers. Generated by immunoSEQ multiplex PCR, the TCRdb table keeps only in-frame clones and is missing some. The sample carries fewer than 85,000 clones, about 88% recorded once. Sequencing was performed on CD4+ or CD8+ T cells sorted from blood, taken in a trial of the OX40 agonist ivuxolimab. The receptors derive from an adult with an advanced solid tumor such as melanoma, head and neck, liver or kidney cancer.

V is TRBV11-2 and J is TRBJ2-7, with D unresolved. The V gene's germline CDR1 is SGHAT and CDR2 FQNNGV. The CDR3 consists of 15 residues. The ends were cut back, 4 bases at V and 0 bases at J, with 13 bases in the middle. The CDR3 bases are TGTGCCAGCAGCTCCTCTAGTTACTTCTCCTACGAGCAGTACTTC. Its translation: CASSSSSYFSYEQYF.

This chain joins TRBV4-2 and TRBJ2-3, with 9 positions matching TRBD2. The CDR3 loop spans 17 amino acids. V dropped 1 base and J dropped 7; count of bases not matched to a gene: 12. In germline, CDR1 is LGHNA, CDR2 YNFKEQ. This chain's CDR3 is CASSQGGAGGPGNTQYF. The CDR3 DNA is TGTGCCAGCAGCCAAGGAGGGGCGGGAGGGCCGGGAAATACGCAGTATTTT.

The chain recombines TRBV10-2 with TRBJ2-7; 8 nucleotides agree with TRBD1. Per germline, CDR1 WSHSY and CDR2 SAAADI. The V gene end was trimmed by 6 bases and the J gene end by 3 bases; junction bases not matched to a gene: 10. CDR3 length equals 15 residues. The CDR3 region has the DNA TGCGCCAGCAGCGGGGCGGGACAGGTAAACTACGAGCAGTACTTC. This gives the protein CASSGAGQVNYEQYF.

The CDR3 spells CASSPGRNSYEQYF. CDR3 DNA sequence: TGCGCCAGCAGCCCCGGCCGCAACTCCTACGAGCAGTACTTC. This sequence joins TRBV5-1 and TRBJ2-7; the D is unclear. CDR3 size: 14 residues. The ends were cut back, 4 bases at V and 0 bases at J, with 11 bases in the middle. The germline V gene encodes CDR1 SGHRS and CDR2 YFSETQ.

The chain combines TRBV10-3 with TRBJ2-1; D gene uncertain. This CDR3 contains 12 residues. V dropped 5 bases and J dropped 6 bases, with 8 bases sitting between them. The germline gives CDR1 ENHRY, CDR2 SYGVKD. In nucleotides, the CDR3 is TGTGCCATCAGTTTGGACCTCAATGAGCAGTTCTTC. Its protein product is CAISLDLNEQFF.

The chain is built from TRBV7-9 and TRBJ2-2, with a weak D call TRBD1 (6 bases). CDR3 length: 16 residues. Trimming pared 11 bases from V and 0 bases from J, leaving 19 bases between. Per the germline V gene, CDR1 is SEHNR and CDR2 is FQNEAQ (reference sequence). CDR3 nucleotides: TGTGCCCCGACTGGGACACTCGGATCGAACACCGGGGAGCTGTTTTTT. This gives the protein CAPTGTLGSNTGELFF.

Only one count was recorded for this clone. The V call is TRBV14, the J call TRBJ2-5; TRBD1 matches 8 bases. V lost 3 bases and J lost 7; bases outside the gene matches: 10. Germline assignment: CDR1 SGHDN and CDR2 FVKESK. CDR3 length: 15 residues. DNA of the CDR3: TGTGCCAGCAGCCAGCACGGGACAGGCGGGTTGACCCAGTACTTC. Protein sequence: CASSQHGTGGLTQYF.

In its sample, this clone was seen once. The chain links TRBV7-3 to TRBJ2-2; D unresolved. Germline V lookup: CDR1 SGHTA, CDR2 FQGTGA. Trimming took off 1 base at V and 1 base at J, with 7 bases between the two ends. CDR3 length equals 15 residues. For the CDR3, the DNA is TGTGCCAGCAGCTTAAGTTGGGGGAACACCGGGGAGCTGTTTTTT. Translating gives CASSLSWGNTGELFF.

This clone appeared a few times. The V gene is TRBV4-3, the J gene TRBJ2-1; TRBD2 might be the D (5 bases). The V end lost 1 base, the J end lost 12 bases, and 22 bases lay between the germline ends. Germline CDR1 LGHNA, CDR2 YSLEER. The CDR3 loop spans 16 amino acids. CDR3 amino acids: CASSQAPIASGSRQFF. The CDR3 nucleotides are TGCGCCAGCAGCCAAGCCCCGATAGCGTCAGGCTCTCGGCAGTTCTTC.

This clone showed up just once. This chain joins TRBV7-6 and TRBJ1-1, with D possibly TRBD1 on 5 matching bases. The V gene lost 5 bases and the J gene lost 0 bases, with 13 bases spanning the gap. This CDR3 contains 15 residues. Germline CDR1 and CDR2: SGHVS and FNYEAQ. This chain's CDR3 is CASSRAGQVNTEAFF. The CDR3 DNA follows: TGTGCCAGCAGCAGGGCAGGGCAAGTGAACACTGAAGCTTTCTTT.

The CDR3 is CASGLVRSSYEQYF. In nucleotides, the CDR3 is TGTGCTAGTGGTTTGGTACGGAGCTCCTACGAGCAGTACTTC. This rearrangement joins TRBV12-5 to TRBJ2-7; D remains unclear. The CDR3 runs to 14 residues. Germline CDR1 and CDR2: LGHNT and FRNRAP. Trimming cost V 0 bases and J 0 bases, with 6 bases left between them.

The chain employs TRBV5-4 and TRBJ2-7, with 7 bases lining up with TRBD2. The V gene's germline CDR1 is SGHNT and CDR2 YYREEE (reference sequence). CDR3 length: 16 residues. Trimming took 4 bases from V and 6 from J; bases not matched to a gene: 16. In nucleotides, the CDR3 is TGTGCCAGCAGCCAAGAACTTGGACTAGTCTTATCCGAGCAGTACTTC. This sequence encodes CASSQELGLVLSEQYF.

The rearrangement links TRBV18 to TRBJ1-1; 8 bases fit TRBD1. CDR3 length: 12 residues. The V and J ends lost 3 bases and 11 bases, in that order; junction bases with no gene match: 5. Germline V lookup: CDR1 KGHSH, CDR2 LQKENI. The CDR3 is CASSPDRVTAFF. The CDR3 nucleotides read TGTGCCAGCTCACCGGACAGGGTAACGGCTTTCTTT.

The rearrangement uses TRBV10-1 and TRBJ1-2; TRBD1 aligns across 8 bases. The ends lost 3 bases at V and 4 bases at J; junction bases unmatched: 7. Looked up from germline, CDR1 is WNHNN and CDR2 is SYGVQD (reference sequence). The CDR3 extends over 15 amino acids. The CDR3 spells CASSDSRTGSYGYTF. The CDR3 DNA reads as TGCGCCAGCAGTGACTCCAGGACAGGGAGCTATGGCTACACCTTC.

The chain recombines TRBV9 with TRBJ2-3; the match to TRBD2 covers 10 bases. The CDR3 consists of 14 residues. CDR1 and CDR2 (germline): SGDLS, YYNGEE. Trimming at V came to 7 bases and at J to 4 bases, leaving 6 bases not matched to a gene. The DNA for the CDR3 is TGTGCCAGCGGAGCGGGGGGGTTCTCAGATACGCAGTATTTT. The encoded protein is CASGAGGFSDTQYF.

The chain uses TRBV11-2 and TRBJ1-5, with a tentative D call TRBD1 (6 bases). Trimming took off 1 base at V and 4 bases at J, with 8 bases between the two ends. The CDR3 covers 14 residues. The germline gives CDR1 SGHAT, CDR2 FQNNGV. The CDR3, as DNA: TGTGCCAGCAGCTTAGGAGGGGGAAATCAGCCCCAGCATTTT. This sequence encodes CASSLGGGNQPQHF.

The chain links TRBV5-4 to TRBJ1-3; D is uncertain. The CDR3 loop spans 15 amino acids. V lost 0 bases and J 0 bases, leaving 7 bases between the germline ends. Germline V gene lookup returns CDR1 SGHNT and CDR2 YYREEE (reference sequence). This CDR3 reads CASSLEAGSGNTIYF. In nucleotides, the CDR3 is TGTGCCAGCAGCTTGGAGGCGGGCTCTGGAAACACCATATATTTT.

This chain connects TRBV7-2 to TRBJ1-5, with TRBD1 matching over 8 bases. This CDR3 contains 15 residues. Trimming took 5 bases from V and 9 from J; bases not matched to a gene: 12. Germline CDR1 and CDR2: SGHTA and FQGNSA. CDR3 in DNA: TGTGCCAGCAGCGAAAGGACAGGGATTTTTTCGCCCCAGCATTTT. Residues: CASSERTGIFSPQHF.